A selection of T cell receptor beta chains follows, all from one sample in a study of OX40 agonist ivuxolimab in advanced cancers. Measured with immunoSEQ multiplex PCR; TCRdb has only the in-frame clones, and not every one. The sample records more than 80,000 clones, less than 95% being singletons. The sequenced sample was CD4+ or CD8+ T cells sorted from blood, obtained in a trial of the OX40 agonist ivuxolimab. The receptors here all came from an adult with an advanced solid tumor such as melanoma, head and neck, liver or kidney cancer. Both conserved end residues are part of each CDR3. A D gene is named only where the DNA matches it firmly. Size is omitted from some rows. Given values are once, few, many or a class for expanded clones.

v_call,j_call,clone_size,d_call,cdr3_nt,cdr3_aa
TRBV5-6,TRBJ2-5,few,NA,TGTGCCAGCAGCCTACAAGGGGGAAGTATAGAGACCCAGTACTTC,CASSLQGGSIETQYF
TRBV7-2,TRBJ1-5,NA,TRBD1,TGTGCCAGCAGCTCCACAGGGGGCAGGCTTAGTCAGCCCCAGCATTTT,CASSSTGGRLSQPQHF
TRBV15,TRBJ2-7,once,NA,TGTGCCACCAGCAGTTCAAGGGGCTTGTACGAGCAGTACTTC,CATSSSRGLYEQYF
TRBV28,TRBJ2-7,NA,NA,TGTGCCAGCAGTCCCCTTGGACTCCAGCGGGTATACGAGCAGTACTTC,CASSPLGLQRVYEQYF
TRBV4-2,TRBJ1-4,few,NA,TGTGCCAGCAGCCAAGAGAAAGATGAAAAACTGTTTTTT,CASSQEKDEKLFF
TRBV29-1,TRBJ1-1,few,TRBD1,TGCAGCGCTGATAGGGGACAGAGGAACACTGAAGCTTTCTTT,CSADRGQRNTEAFF
TRBV6-5,TRBJ2-2,NA,TRBD2,TGTGCCAGCAGTTACGCCTCTAGCGGTAACACCGGGGAGCTGTTTTTT,CASSYASSGNTGELFF
TRBV28,TRBJ1-2,NA,TRBD1,TGTGCCAGTTACGGACAGGGGGCGAACTATGGCTACACCTTC,CASYGQGANYGYTF
TRBV19,TRBJ1-1,NA,NA,TGTGCCAGTAGTACTAATGGACAGAACACTGAAGCTTTCTTT,CASSTNGQNTEAFF
TRBV19,TRBJ2-5,NA,TRBD1,TGTGCCAGTAGGACAGGGGGCTCGGAGACCCAGTACTTC,CASRTGGSETQYF
TRBV28,TRBJ1-2,NA,NA,TGTGCCAGCACGCTAAAGAGCTCCTATGGCTACACCTTC,CASTLKSSYGYTF
TRBV5-1,TRBJ2-7,NA,NA,TGCGCCAGCAGCTTGGGAGCAGGGGCTAGCTCCTACGAGCAGTACTTC,CASSLGAGASSYEQYF
TRBV5-1,TRBJ2-1,NA,NA,TGCGCCAGCAGCTTGGCGGACAGTTATTACAATGAGCAGTTCTTC,CASSLADSYYNEQFF
TRBV7-2,TRBJ2-7,NA,TRBD2,TGTGCCAGCAGCTTAGTAGCGGGAGGGTTTGGCGAGCAGTACTTC,CASSLVAGGFGEQYF
TRBV28,TRBJ1-1,NA,NA,TGTGCCAGCAGTCCAGCTACAGGGCCGTTCGACACTGAAGCTTTCTTT,CASSPATGPFDTEAFF
TRBV9,TRBJ2-7,NA,NA,TGTGCCAGCAGCACTCTCGGGGGTTGGCAGTACTTC,CASSTLGGWQYF
TRBV30,TRBJ2-2,NA,NA,TGTGCCTGGAGAAACCCGAACACCGGGGAGCTGTTTTTT,CAWRNPNTGELFF
TRBV11-2,TRBJ2-7,NA,NA,TGTGCCAGCACCATACAGGGATTCTCCTACGAGCAGTACTTC,CASTIQGFSYEQYF
TRBV5-1,TRBJ2-4,NA,TRBD1,TGCGCCAGCAGCTTGCCCGGGACAGGGGTAAACATTCAGTACTTC,CASSLPGTGVNIQYF
TRBV10-1,TRBJ2-7,NA,TRBD1,TGCGCCAGCAGAGACAGGGACATCTACGAGCAGTACTTC,CASRDRDIYEQYF
TRBV19,TRBJ2-4,NA,TRBD1,TGTGCCACGAGGGACAGGGGGAAAAACATTCAGTACTTC,CATRDRGKNIQYF
TRBV25-1,TRBJ2-1,NA,NA,TGTGCCAGCAGGGAGAAGGGCTACAATGAGCAGTTCTTC,CASREKGYNEQFF
TRBV11-1,TRBJ2-4,NA,NA,TGTGCCAGCAGCCAACAAAGGGGGTTTTCGGGACGGCTTATCTTC,CASSQQRGFSGRLIF
TRBV18,TRBJ2-1,NA,TRBD2,TGTGCCAGCTCAGCCGGGACTAGCTACAATGAGCAGTTCTTC,CASSAGTSYNEQFF
TRBV30,TRBJ2-1,NA,NA,TGTGCCTGGACTAACAGCGGCAATGAGCAGTTCTTC,CAWTNSGNEQFF
TRBV28,TRBJ1-1,NA,NA,TGTGCCAGCCGTCCCGGAGGGAGTCGCATGAACACTGAAGCTTTCTTT,CASRPGGSRMNTEAFF
TRBV18,TRBJ2-2,NA,NA,TGTGCCAGCTCACCACAAGGAGGAACCGGGGAGCTGTTTTTT,CASSPQGGTGELFF
TRBV7-2,TRBJ2-7,NA,NA,TGTGCCAGCAGCTTGGTAAGCTCCTACGAGCAGTACTTC,CASSLVSSYEQYF
TRBV29-1,TRBJ1-3,NA,TRBD1,TGCAGCGTTGGGGGACAGGGTAATGGAAACACCATATATTTT,CSVGGQGNGNTIYF
TRBV10-3,TRBJ2-6,NA,NA,TGTGCCATCAGTGGACAGGGACTCTCTGGGGCCAACGTCCTGACTTTC,CAISGQGLSGANVLTF
TRBV5-1,TRBJ1-2,NA,NA,TGCGCCAGCAGCTTCGACGGAGATAACTATGGCTACACCTTC,CASSFDGDNYGYTF